The 24 T cell receptor beta chains below come from one sample, sequenced in a study of T cells in Graves' hyperthyroidism and ophthalmopathy. Using RNA transcripts as the source, TCR beta CDR3 regions were amplified. RT-PCR in the first round (using the HTBI primer set) targeted the TCR CDR3. In TCRdb, the multiplex PCR reads were re-called with MiXCR into one record per CDR3 protein. This sample has some 700,000 distinct CDR3 sequences; roughly 17% occur once, and the top ten carry roughly 15%. Material: blood. The receptors were sampled from a man aged 50 to 60 with Graves' hyperthyroidism.

This clonotype was seen at least ten times. This chain's CDR3 is CASSEDGRNLEQYF. DNA for the CDR3: TGTGCCAGCAGTGAAGACGGGAGGAACCTCGAGCAGTACTTC. The chain employs TRBV6-1 and TRBJ2-7; 7 positions agree with TRBD2. The CDR3 runs 14 residues. The ends lost 1 base at V and 6 bases at J; junction bases unmatched: 6. Germline values: CDR1 MNHNS, CDR2 SASEGT.

This clonotype was counted at least ten times. The rearrangement joins TRBV19 to TRBJ2-2; D uncertain. The germline V gene has CDR1 LNHDA and CDR2 SQIVND (reference sequence). This CDR3 region has 14 residues. V shed 7 bases and J shed 2 bases, with 11 bases lying between them. CDR3 residues: CASKTSPNTGELFF. CDR3 DNA: TGTGCCAGTAAAACGAGTCCCAACACCGGGGAGCTGTTTTTT.

Comment on this clonotype: Just one base apart from a much larger clone, this may be a read error. V is TRBV6-5 and J is TRBJ2-7, with D possibly being TRBD2 (5 bases). The germline CDR1 and CDR2 sequences are MNHEY and SVGAGI. CDR3 size: 11 residues. The CDR3 nucleotides are TGTGCCAGCAGTTACCTTTGGGAGCGGTACTTC. Protein sequence: CASSYLWERYF.

This clonotype was recorded many times. The V call is TRBV7-2, the J call TRBJ1-1; a possible D gene is TRBD1 (6 bases). CDR1 SGHTA and CDR2 FQGNSA come from the germline V gene. This CDR3 comprises 14 residues. V was shortened by 2 bases and J by 5 bases, with 12 bases between the two germline ends. The CDR3 sequence is CASSLLRGATEAFF. The CDR3, as DNA: TGTGCCAGCAGCTTATTGCGGGGGGCAACTGAAGCTTTCTTT.

This clonotype has ten or more counts. The V and J genes are TRBV29-1 and TRBJ2-7; D call uncertain. Germline V gene sequence: CDR1 SQVTM, CDR2 ANQGSEA. V shed 2 bases and J shed 3 bases, with 17 bases lying between them. CDR3 length: 15 residues. The CDR3 nucleotides read TGCAGCGTTGAACCTCTAGACGGAACGAGCTACGAGCAGTACTTC. It codes for CSVEPLDGTSYEQYF.

There are many counts of this clonotype. The rearrangement uses TRBV28 and TRBJ2-7; TRBD2 matches at 9 bases. With 2 bases clipped from V and 4 bases from J, the junction kept 6 bases outside the gene matches. This CDR3 is built from 15 residues. The germline CDR1 and CDR2 sequences are MDHEN and SYDVKM. CDR3 residues: CASSLLSGRLYEQYF. In DNA, the CDR3 is TGTGCCAGCAGTTTACTGAGCGGGAGGTTGTACGAGCAGTACTTC.

This clonotype has a count of ten or more. The chain carries TRBV7-9 and TRBJ2-1, with 9 bases fitting TRBD1. V was clipped by 1 base and J by 5 bases; unmatched bases: 6. Germline lookup yields CDR1 SEHNR and CDR2 FQNEAQ (reference sequence). This CDR3 is built from 16 residues. The CDR3 bases are TGTGCCAGCAGCTTAGACCGGGACAGGGTCCACAATGAGCAGTTCTTC. This gives the protein CASSLDRDRVHNEQFF.

This clonotype was observed many times. CDR3 DNA sequence: TGTGCCAGCAGTTTCGGCGGCCTTCTCGAGCAGTACTTC. It encodes CASSFGGLLEQYF. The rearrangement links TRBV12-3 or TRBV12-4 to TRBJ2-7; D gene ambiguous. The CDR3 is made up of 13 amino acids. V was clipped by 3 bases and J by 6 bases, with 12 bases between them.

The CDR3 region is CASSLVKSGPSTDTQYF. The CDR3 DNA follows: TGTGCCAGCAGTTTAGTTAAGAGCGGGCCTAGCACAGATACGCAGTATTTT. The genes are TRBV12-3 or TRBV12-4 and TRBJ2-3; perhaps TRBD2 as D (6 bases). The CDR3 length is 17 residues. V was trimmed by 1 base and J by 0 bases, leaving 14 bases between them.

This clonotype was seen at least ten times. This chain uses TRBV11-2 with TRBJ2-7; 10 nucleotides match TRBD2. The CDR3 contains 16 residues. Germline values: CDR1 SGHAT, CDR2 FQNNGV. The V gene end was trimmed by 1 base and the J gene end by 2 bases; junction bases not matched to a gene: 5. The CDR3 loop is CASSLGPAGGTYEQYF. The CDR3 nucleotides are TGTGCCAGCAGCTTAGGTCCAGCGGGAGGGACCTACGAGCAGTACTTC.

There are many counts of this clonotype. The chain carries TRBV6-2 or TRBV6-3 and TRBJ2-5; 9 nucleotides line up with TRBD1. The germline CDR1 and CDR2 sequences are MNHEY and SVGEGT. CDR3 length equals 14 residues. The trim removed 7 bases at V and 6 bases at J, leaving 9 bases unmatched. CDR3 coding DNA: TGTGCCAGCACTCGGGACAGGGTCTTGAAGACCCAGTACTTC. It translates to CASTRDRVLKTQYF.

This clonotype was seen many times. The rearrangement joins TRBV20-1 to TRBJ2-3; TRBD2 aligns across 8 bases. The CDR3 has 15 residues. Per the germline V gene, CDR1 is DFQATT and CDR2 is SNEGSKA (reference sequence). V dropped 3 bases and J dropped 3; count of bases not matched to a gene: 8. As DNA, the CDR3 is TGCAGTGCTAGTCAGCGGGAGACGTCGACAGATACGCAGTATTTT. Translation gives CSASQRETSTDTQYF.

This clonotype was observed a handful of times. CDR3 in amino acids: CASSVGRGQPQHF. The CDR3 DNA is TGTGCCAGCAGCGTAGGGCGGGGCCAGCCCCAGCATTTT. The genes are TRBV9 and TRBJ1-5, with a tentative D call TRBD1 (5 bases). V lost 0 bases, J lost 7 bases, and 8 bases lay in between. There are 13 residues in the CDR3. Germline V lookup: CDR1 SGDLS, CDR2 YYNGEE.

A few counts support this clonotype. The chain uses TRBV5-1 and TRBJ2-3; D call uncertain. The CDR3 totals 13 residues. Germline V gives CDR1 SGHRS, CDR2 YFSETQ. Trimming shortened V by 2 bases and J by 5 bases, and 9 bases separated the two germline ends. The CDR3 is CASSFRFIDTQYF. The CDR3 region has the DNA TGCGCCAGCAGCTTTAGGTTCATAGATACGCAGTATTTT.

This clonotype was picked up many times. V and J are TRBV6-5 and TRBJ1-1; the D gene is possibly TRBD1 (5 bases). Trimming cost V 0 bases and J 6 bases, with 14 bases left between them. This CDR3 is 15 amino acids long. Germline V gives CDR1 MNHEY, CDR2 SVGAGI. The CDR3: CASSYSPGGGAEAFF. CDR3 DNA: TGTGCCAGCAGTTACTCCCCCGGTGGGGGTGCTGAAGCTTTCTTT.

J is TRBJ2-1 and V is TRBV7-2; 9 bases fit TRBD1. Per the germline V gene, CDR1 is SGHTA and CDR2 is FQGNSA. V lost 5 bases and J lost 6; bases outside the gene matches: 11. There are 16 residues in the CDR3. CDR3 nucleotides: TGTGCCAGCAGCCCGGACGGGACAGGGTCTTCCAATGAGCAGTTCTTC. It specifies CASSPDGTGSSNEQFF.

To note about this clonotype: Germline is not matched at one junction end, which may reflect a read error. The chain recombines TRBV10-3 with TRBJ2-1; no definite D call. Germline V lookup: CDR1 ENHRY, CDR2 SYGVKD. The CDR3 is 13 amino acids. CDR3 nucleotide sequence: TGTGCCATCGGTGAAGCGTTTTACAATGAGCAGTTCTTC. This gives the protein CAIGEAFYNEQFF.

The chain carries TRBV18 and TRBJ1-1; 9 positions agree with TRBD1. The ends lost 5 bases at V and 11 bases at J; junction bases unmatched: 9. This CDR3 is built from 13 residues. CDR1 and CDR2 from the germline V gene are KGHSH and LQKENI. The CDR3: CASSVETGGYAFF. CDR3 DNA sequence: TGTGCCAGCTCAGTCGAAACAGGGGGCTATGCTTTCTTT.

This clonotype was recorded many times. The chain uses TRBV13 and TRBJ1-1; D is perhaps TRBD1 (5 bases). Trimming cost V 5 bases and J 5 bases, with 12 bases left between them. Germline V gene sequence: CDR1 PRHDT, CDR2 FYEKMQ (reference sequence). CDR3 length: 13 amino acids. Written as DNA, the CDR3 is TGTGCCAGCAGCCCCGGGGGGATGACTGAAGCTTTCTTT. It specifies CASSPGGMTEAFF.

This clonotype has just a few counts. The genes are TRBV5-1 and TRBJ2-7, with D unresolved. The CDR3 has 12 amino acids. Germline V gene data show CDR1 as SGHRS and CDR2 as YFSETQ. V was trimmed by 3 bases and J by 6 bases, leaving 10 bases between them. The chain's CDR3 is CASSSSRAEQYF. CDR3 DNA: TGCGCCAGCAGCTCCTCCCGCGCCGAGCAGTACTTC.

The chain carries TRBV30 and TRBJ2-7; 7 bases are shared with TRBD1. J lost 7 bases, V lost 3 bases, and 6 bases had no gene match. Germline loops: CDR1 GTSNPN, CDR2 SVGIG (reference sequence). This CDR3 has 12 amino acids. CDR3 bases: TGTGCCTGGAGCGGACAGGTCGAAGAGCAGTACTTC. As protein: CAWSGQVEEQYF.

There are many counts of this clonotype. This rearrangement joins TRBV7-2 to TRBJ2-3, with D tentatively TRBD1 (6 bases). CDR1 is SGHTA, CDR2 FQGNSA, per germline. V lost 5 bases and J lost 4, with 16 bases in between. CDR3 length equals 15 residues. The CDR3 spells CASSNYRAVPDTQYF. In DNA form, the CDR3 reads TGTGCCAGCAGCAACTACAGGGCGGTTCCAGATACGCAGTATTTT.

The chain joins TRBV19 to TRBJ2-1; 7 nucleotides match TRBD2. J was trimmed by 7 bases and V by 3 bases; bases with no gene match: 9. The CDR3 sequence is 15 residues long. Germline V lookup: CDR1 LNHDA, CDR2 SQIVND (reference sequence). CDR3 sequence (DNA): TGTGCCAGTAGTATTAGGCGGGAGTGGGGAAATGAGCAGTTCTTC. Protein: CASSIRREWGNEQFF.

This clonotype has a count of ten or more. This rearrangement joins TRBV12-3 or TRBV12-4 to TRBJ1-6, with TRBD1 as a possible D gene (6 bases). The CDR3 runs to 15 residues. Between the trimmed V and J ends, which lost 3 bases and 7 bases, there was a span of 13 bases. DNA of the CDR3: TGTGCCAGCAGTTTTGGATGGGACACAAATTCACCCCTCCACTTT. It yields the protein CASSFGWDTNSPLHF.